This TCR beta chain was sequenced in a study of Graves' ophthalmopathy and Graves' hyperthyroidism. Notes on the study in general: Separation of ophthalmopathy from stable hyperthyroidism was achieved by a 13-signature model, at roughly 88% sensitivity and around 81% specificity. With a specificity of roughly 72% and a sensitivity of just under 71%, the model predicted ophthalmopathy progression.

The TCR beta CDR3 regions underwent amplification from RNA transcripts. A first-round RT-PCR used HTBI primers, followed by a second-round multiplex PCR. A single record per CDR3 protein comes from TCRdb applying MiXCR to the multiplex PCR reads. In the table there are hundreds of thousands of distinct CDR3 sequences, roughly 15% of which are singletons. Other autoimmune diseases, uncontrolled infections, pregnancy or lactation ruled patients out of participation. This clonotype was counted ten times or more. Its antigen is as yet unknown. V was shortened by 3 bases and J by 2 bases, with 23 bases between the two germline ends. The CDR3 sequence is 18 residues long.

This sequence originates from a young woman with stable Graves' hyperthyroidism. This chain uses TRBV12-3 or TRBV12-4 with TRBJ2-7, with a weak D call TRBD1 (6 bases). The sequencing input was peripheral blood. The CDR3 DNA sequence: TGTGCCAGCAGTTTTTTGGGGACACACCTGTTTTCTCCCTACGAGCAGTACTTC. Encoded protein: CASSFLGTHLFSPYEQYF.